This TCR beta chain was sequenced for a study of T cell responses to AZD1222 COVID-19 vaccine. Study results and caveats: Donors in the cohort were predominantly white British and more often female, and clonal diversity was possibly underestimated.

As for this clone: Its antigen is unknown.

The CDR3 contains 14 residues. With 0 bases removed from V and 2 bases from J, the gap between germline ends came to 8 bases. The germline V gene encodes CDR1 SGHDT and CDR2 YYEEEE. Profiling relied on immunoSEQ multiplex PCR, and the TCRdb table lists in-frame clones only, not all of them. This repertoire shows about 110,000 clones, about 88% found once; its top ten account for about 1.6%. The chain uses TRBV5-6 and TRBJ1-2, with D unresolved. The sample in question was peripheral blood, obtained on day 0 of AZD1222 vaccination. The TCR originated in an adult in good health. This CDR3 is CASSLVMENYGYTF. CDR3 in DNA: TGTGCCAGCAGCTTGGTTATGGAGAACTATGGCTACACCTTC.